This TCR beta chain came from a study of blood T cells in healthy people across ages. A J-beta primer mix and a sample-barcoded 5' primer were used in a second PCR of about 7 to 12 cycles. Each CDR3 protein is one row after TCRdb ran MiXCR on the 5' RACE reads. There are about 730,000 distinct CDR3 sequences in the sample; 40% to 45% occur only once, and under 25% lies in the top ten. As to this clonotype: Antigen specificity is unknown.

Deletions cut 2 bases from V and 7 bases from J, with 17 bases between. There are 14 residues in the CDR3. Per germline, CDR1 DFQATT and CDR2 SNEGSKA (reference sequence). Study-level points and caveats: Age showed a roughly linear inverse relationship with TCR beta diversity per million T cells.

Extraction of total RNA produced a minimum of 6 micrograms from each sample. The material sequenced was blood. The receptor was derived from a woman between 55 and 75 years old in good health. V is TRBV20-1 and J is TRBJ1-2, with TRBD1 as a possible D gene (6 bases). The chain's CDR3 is CSARRQAFMGGYTF. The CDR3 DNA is TGCAGTGCTAGAAGACAGGCCTTTATGGGTGGCTACACCTTC.